The 2 T cell receptor beta chains in this list originate from one sample, sequenced in a study of blood T cell repertoires in COVID-19. Profiling relied on immunoSEQ multiplex PCR, and the TCRdb table lists in-frame clones only, not all of them. The sample consists of 150,000 to 200,000 clones, approximately 90% of them appearing once. Sequenced sample: PBMCs or T cells enriched from blood (not recorded which). The source is a woman younger than 35 who had recovered from COVID-19.

The chain carries TRBV6-5 and TRBJ2-1, with TRBD2 as a possible D gene (5 bases). V was pared by 7 bases and J by 8 bases, with 15 bases between. Looked up from germline, CDR1 is MNHEY and CDR2 is SVGAGI. This CDR3 is 13 amino acids long. The CDR3 is CASTVPEEDEQFF. CDR3 DNA sequence: TGTGCCAGCACAGTCCCGGAGGAAGATGAGCAGTTCTTC.

The chain recombines TRBV2 with TRBJ1-5, with 7 bases aligning to TRBD1. CDR3 length: 14 amino acids. V lost 8 bases to trimming and J lost 1 base; unmatched junction nucleotides: 5. Germline assignment: CDR1 SNHLY and CDR2 FYNNEI. The CDR3, as DNA: TGTGCCAGCTGGACAGGTTGGAGCAATCAGCCCCAGCATTTT. It encodes CASWTGWSNQPQHF. Complete variable domain (other parts from reference TRBV2 and TRBJ1-5): EPEVTQTPSHQVTQMGQEVILRCVPISNHLYFYWYRQILGQKVEFLVSFYNNEISEKSEIFDDQFSVERPDGSNFTLKIRSTKLEDSAMYFCASWTGWSNQPQHFGDGTRLSIL.